The rows below give T cell receptor beta chains drawn from one sample of a study of post-analysis software for immune sequencing data. Via MiXCR, TCRdb re-called the PCR reads, giving one row per CDR3 protein. The table has hundreds of thousands of distinct CDR3 sequences, 25% to 30% seen once. Source material: blood. All receptors derive from a girl between 10 and 17 years old with multiple sclerosis. The CDR3 runs from the conserved cysteine through the conserved F or W. The D gene is left open where the match is weak. Some rows mark clone size as missing; the rest say once, few, many or name a class of expanded clone.

.	TRBV6-2/TRBV6-3	.	TRBJ2-7	TGTGCCAGCAGTTACTTCGGCGGTCACGAGCAGTACTTC	CASSYFGGHEQYF
few	TRBV9	.	TRBJ2-3	TGTGCCAGCAGCGGACCAGAGGATACGCAGTATTTT	CASSGPEDTQYF
.	TRBV27	TRBD1	TRBJ1-2	TGTGCCAGCAGCCAATCGACAGGGGGCGCTAGGGGCTACACCTTC	CASSQSTGGARGYTF
.	TRBV10-3	.	TRBJ2-3	TGTGCCATCAGTGAGTTCTTAGGAGATACGCAGTATTTT	CAISEFLGDTQYF
many	TRBV7-2	TRBD1	TRBJ2-7	TGTGCCAGCAGCTTGGGGACAGGACCCTACGAGCAGTACTTC	CASSLGTGPYEQYF
.	TRBV11-2	.	TRBJ2-1	TGTGCCAGCAGCCCCTTAATAGGGGGTTACAATGAGCAGTTCTTC	CASSPLIGGYNEQFF
.	TRBV29-1	.	TRBJ1-2	TGCAGCGTTGTTGGGGCCCCTGGAAATGGCTACACCTTC	CSVVGAPGNGYTF
once	TRBV28	.	TRBJ1-2	TGTGCCAGCAGTTCCGCCCCACAGGGAGGTTATGGCTACACCTTC	CASSSAPQGGYGYTF
.	TRBV7-2	TRBD2	TRBJ2-7	TGTGCCAGCAGCTTAAAACCGGGACTAGCGGGAGGCTCGTCCTCCTACGAGCAGTACTTC	CASSLKPGLAGGSSSYEQYF
.	TRBV5-1	.	TRBJ2-3	TGCGCCAGCAGCTGGAGGATGGGCTTCGGAGATACGCAGTATTTT	CASSWRMGFGDTQYF
.	TRBV6-1	.	TRBJ1-2	TGTGCCAGCAGTGAAGCGCCTGACATTAACTATGGCTACACCTTC	CASSEAPDINYGYTF
few	TRBV3-1	TRBD2	TRBJ2-3	TGTGCCAGCAGCCAATCCCGGACTAGCGGAATCACAGATACGCAGTATTTT	CASSQSRTSGITDTQYF
.	TRBV20-1	TRBD2	TRBJ2-7	TGCAGTGCTTCAGAGACTAGCGGAGAATACGAGCAGTACTTC	CSASETSGEYEQYF
many	TRBV7-2	TRBD2	TRBJ2-7	TGTGCCAGCAGGGTACCGGGAGGAGGCTCCTACGAGCAGTACTTC	CASRVPGGGSYEQYF
.	TRBV2	.	TRBJ1-1	TGTGCCAGCATCATGGATGAAGCTTTCTTT	CASIMDEAFF
.	TRBV7-2	TRBD2	TRBJ2-1	TGTGCCAGCAGCTCTGCGGGGGGGGATAACAATGAGCAGTTCTTC	CASSSAGGDNNEQFF
.	TRBV6-1	.	TRBJ2-1	TGTGCCAGCAGTGAAGTGGGCCAGGCGACACTCTACAATGAGCAGTTCTTC	CASSEVGQATLYNEQFF
.	TRBV12-3/TRBV12-4	.	TRBJ2-4	TGTGCCAGCAGTCTAACGTCCTCCCAGGGGGCCAAAAACATTCAGTACTTC	CASSLTSSQGAKNIQYF
.	TRBV28	.	TRBJ2-1	TGTGCCAGCAGTCCCCTTTGGGTTAGCAGGAGGGGTAGCTCCTACAATGAGCAGTTCTTC	CASSPLWVSRRGSSYNEQFF
.	TRBV7-2	.	TRBJ2-7	TGTGCCAGCAGCTTAGCTCCGGGTTCCCCCTACGAGCAGTACTTC	CASSLAPGSPYEQYF
few	TRBV12-3/TRBV12-4	TRBD2	TRBJ2-1	TGTGCCAGCATCAGGACTAGCGGGAGTTCCTACAATGAGCAGTTCTTC	CASIRTSGSSYNEQFF
.	TRBV28	.	TRBJ2-7	TGTGCCAGCAGTTCGCCTCCGACGGGTACCTACGAGCAGTACTTC	CASSSPPTGTYEQYF
few	TRBV29-1	.	TRBJ2-1	TGCAGCGTTCCCGAAGATGGCAGGGGATTCCAGCAGTTCTTC	CSVPEDGRGFQQFF
.	TRBV20-1	.	TRBJ2-1	TGCAGTTTGGTCGCAGGGGACTACAATAAGCGGTTCTTC	CSLVAGDYNKRFF
few	TRBV29-1	.	TRBJ1-4	TGCAGCTCCTCTCCCAGGGATATTAATGAAAAACTGTTTTTT	CSSSPRDINEKLFF
few	TRBV4-3	TRBD1	TRBJ1-4	TGCGCCAGCAGCCAAGACGGGACAGTTAATGAAAAACTGTTTTTT	CASSQDGTVNEKLFF
.	TRBV4-3	.	TRBJ1-5	TGCGCCAGCAGCCAAGAATTCTCGCTTCAGCCCCAGCATTTT	CASSQEFSLQPQHF
.	TRBV7-6	.	TRBJ2-7	TGTGCCAGCAGCTTAGCGGAAAACTACGAGCAGTACTTC	CASSLAENYEQYF
.	TRBV24-1	TRBD1	TRBJ2-3	TGTGCCACCAGTGTTTCGGGACAGGGAAACACAGATACGCAGTATTTT	CATSVSGQGNTDTQYF
few	TRBV12-3/TRBV12-4	.	TRBJ1-2	TGTGCCAGCAGTGGGTTGGGGCTCAACTATGGCTACACCTTC	CASSGLGLNYGYTF
.	TRBV20-1	.	TRBJ2-1	TGCAGGGCTAGGCGGGCTAGCTCCTACAATGAGCAGTTCTTC	CRARRASSYNEQFF
.	TRBV4-1	.	TRBJ2-5	TGCGCCAGCAGCCCAGCCCATTGGGGGGTCGGAGAGACCCAGTACTTC	CASSPAHWGVGETQYF
.	TRBV29-1	TRBD1	TRBJ1-1	TGCAGCGTTGGAACAGGGGGAACGAACACTGAAGCTTTCTTT	CSVGTGGTNTEAFF
few	TRBV3-1	.	TRBJ1-5	TGTGCCAGCAGCCCCCGCGTCGCCAGAGCAACCTATAGCAATCAGCCCCAGCATTTT	CASSPRVARATYSNQPQHF
.	TRBV12-3/TRBV12-4	.	TRBJ2-7	TGTGCCAGCAGTTTTACCGGGGGCTGCGGCGAGCAGTACTTC	CASSFTGGCGEQYF
.	TRBV5-1	.	TRBJ2-5	TGCGCCAGCAAGTTAGGGGGACAAGAGACCCAGTACTTC	CASKLGGQETQYF
.	TRBV15	.	TRBJ2-7	TGTGCCACCTCTCGGGTCCAGACCTACGAGCAGTACTTC	CATSRVQTYEQYF
few	TRBV10-3	.	TRBJ1-2	TGTGCCATCAGTGATGGCAGGGCTAACTATGGCTACACCTTC	CAISDGRANYGYTF
few	TRBV3-1	.	TRBJ1-2	TGTGCCAGCAGCCCTACCGCCGGGACGGCCTATGGCTACACCTTC	CASSPTAGTAYGYTF
.	TRBV2	.	TRBJ1-2	TGTGCCAGCAGTGAAGTAGTAGGGATTATATCCACCTTC	CASSEVVGIISTF
few	TRBV5-6	.	TRBJ2-3	TGTGCCAGCAGCTTGGGATCAGCCACAGATACGCAGTATTTT	CASSLGSATDTQYF
.	TRBV20-1	.	TRBJ1-1	TGCAGTGCTACAGCCAGGGACGGTGAAGCTTTCTTT	CSATARDGEAFF
.	TRBV28	.	TRBJ2-5	TGTGCCAGCAGTGGTGTTAAGTACCAAGAGACCCAGTACTTC	CASSGVKYQETQYF
.	TRBV10-3	.	TRBJ1-2	TGTGCCATCATGGGAGCGGGGAACTCCCAAGGCTACACCTTC	CAIMGAGNSQGYTF
.	TRBV20-1	.	TRBJ2-1	TGCTGTGCTAGAGTGGCTTGGAACAATGAGCAGTTCTTC	CCARVAWNNEQFF
.	TRBV9	.	TRBJ1-2	TGTGCCAGCAGCGTAGCGAGTTTTGGCTACACCTTC	CASSVASFGYTF
.	TRBV5-6	.	TRBJ2-5	TGTGCCAGCAGCCAGGGGCCAGAAGAGACCCAGTACTTC	CASSQGPEETQYF
.	TRBV4-2	TRBD2	TRBJ2-1	TGTGCCAGCAGCCCCGGGGCTAGCGGGGACAATGAGCAGTTCTTC	CASSPGASGDNEQFF
.	TRBV11-1	TRBD1	TRBJ2-1	TGTGCCAGCAGCTCCACCGGGACAGGGGTTGAGCAGTTCTTC	CASSSTGTGVEQFF
.	TRBV4-3	TRBD2	TRBJ2-4	TGCGCCAGCAGCCAAGGTGAAGGGCGGGAGCAGTACTTC	CASSQGEGREQYF
few	TRBV20-1	.	TRBJ1-4	TGCAGTGCTAGAGATCTAGAAAAACTGTTTTTT	CSARDLEKLFF